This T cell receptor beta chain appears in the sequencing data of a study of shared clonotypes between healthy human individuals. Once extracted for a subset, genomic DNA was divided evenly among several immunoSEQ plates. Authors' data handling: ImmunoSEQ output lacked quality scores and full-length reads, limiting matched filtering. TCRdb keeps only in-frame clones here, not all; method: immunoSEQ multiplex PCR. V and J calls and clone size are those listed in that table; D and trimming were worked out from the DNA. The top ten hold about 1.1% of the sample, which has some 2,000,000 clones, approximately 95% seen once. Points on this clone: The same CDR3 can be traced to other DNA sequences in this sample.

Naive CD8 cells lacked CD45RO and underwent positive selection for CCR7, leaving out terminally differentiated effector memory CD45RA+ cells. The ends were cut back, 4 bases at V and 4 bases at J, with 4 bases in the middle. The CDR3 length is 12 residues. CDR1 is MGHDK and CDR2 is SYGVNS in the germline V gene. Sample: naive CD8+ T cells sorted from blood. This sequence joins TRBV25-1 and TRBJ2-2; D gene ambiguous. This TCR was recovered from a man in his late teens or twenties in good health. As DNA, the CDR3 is TGTGCCAGCAGTGTAGGCACCGGGGAGCTGTTTTTT. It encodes CASSVGTGELFF.